This section outlines one TCR beta chain sequence together with its context. Antigen unknown. These data are taken from a study of CD8 T cells in ankylosing spondylitis. Study-level findings and limits: Apparently characteristic of ankylosing spondylitis blood was a TCR beta motif (about eight highly homologous variants).

From the 5' RACE reads, TCRdb called clonotypes with MiXCR, one entry per CDR3 protein. The data contain under 150,000 distinct CDR3 sequences, 15% to 20% of them seen just once; the ten biggest clones take up roughly a third. The material sequenced was blood, either unsorted or a sorted T cell fraction (not recorded which). This clonotype originated in a male donor with ankylosing spondylitis.

The DNA for the CDR3 is TGTGCCAGCAGCCCTACGACAGGGGAGTATTTCTTC. This translates into CASSPTTGEYFF. This rearrangement joins TRBV13 to TRBJ2-1; 8 positions agree with TRBD1. V was pared by 5 bases and J by 16 bases, with 10 bases of the junction left unmatched. The CDR3 runs 12 residues. Germline lookup yields CDR1 PRHDT and CDR2 FYEKMQ (reference sequence).